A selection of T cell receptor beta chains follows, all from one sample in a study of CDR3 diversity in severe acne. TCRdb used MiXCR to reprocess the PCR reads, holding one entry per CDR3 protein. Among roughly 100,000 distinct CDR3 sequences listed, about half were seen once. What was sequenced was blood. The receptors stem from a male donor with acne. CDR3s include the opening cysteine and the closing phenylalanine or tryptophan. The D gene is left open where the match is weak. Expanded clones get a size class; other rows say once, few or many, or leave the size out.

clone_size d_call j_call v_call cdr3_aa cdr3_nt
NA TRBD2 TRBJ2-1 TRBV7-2 CASSLAGGPVAREQFF TGTGCCAGCAGCTTAGCGGGAGGGCCTGTCGCGAGGGAGCAGTTCTTC
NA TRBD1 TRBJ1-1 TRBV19 CASLMRGRWTEAFF TGTGCCAGTCTAATGAGGGGGCGGTGGACTGAAGCTTTCTTT
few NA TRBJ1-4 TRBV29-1 CSVNTGTNEKLFF TGCAGCGTGAATACAGGGACTAATGAAAAACTGTTTTTT
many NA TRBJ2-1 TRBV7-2 CASSQPPGNEQFF TGTGCCAGCAGCCAACCCCCGGGAAATGAGCAGTTCTTC
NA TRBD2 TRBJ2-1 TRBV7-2 CASSLWTSGRAAYNEQFF TGTGCCAGCAGCTTGTGGACTAGCGGGAGGGCCGCCTACAATGAGCAGTTCTTC
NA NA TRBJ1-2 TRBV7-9 CASSGGLIYGYTF TGTGCCAGCAGCGGAGGACTGATCTATGGCTACACCTTC
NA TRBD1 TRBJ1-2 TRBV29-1 CSGRDRNYGYTF TGCAGCGGCCGGGACAGAAACTATGGCTACACCTTC
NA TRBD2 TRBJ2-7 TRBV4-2 CASERLAGDHGQYF TGTGCCAGCGAGAGACTAGCGGGAGATCACGGACAGTACTTC
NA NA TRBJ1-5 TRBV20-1 CSAWGLGTQPQHF TGCAGTGCTTGGGGGTTGGGGACTCAGCCCCAGCATTTT
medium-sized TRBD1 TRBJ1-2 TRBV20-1 CSASQGGVSGGYTF TGCAGTGCTAGTCAGGGGGGGGTGAGTGGTGGCTACACCTTC
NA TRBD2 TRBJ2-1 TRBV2 CASSGTSGWNNEQFF TGTGCCAGCAGTGGGACTAGCGGGTGGAACAATGAGCAGTTCTTC
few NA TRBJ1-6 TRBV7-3 CASSLTGAGSPLHF TGTGCCAGCAGCTTAACAGGGGCTGGTTCACCCCTCCACTTT
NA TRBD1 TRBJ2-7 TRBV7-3 CASSTTGGHEQYF TGTGCCAGCAGCACGACAGGGGGCCACGAGCAGTACTTC
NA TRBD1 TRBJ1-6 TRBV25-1 CASSLDRGGDSPLHF TGTGCCAGCAGTTTAGACAGGGGTGGGGATTCACCCCTCCACTTT
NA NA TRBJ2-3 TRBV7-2 CASSLVPPPRGDTQYF TGTGCCAGCAGCTTAGTGCCCCCCCCTCGCGGAGATACGCAGTATTTT
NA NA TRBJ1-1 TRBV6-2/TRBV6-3 CASRAPGEGYTEAFF TGTGCCAGCAGAGCCCCGGGGGAGGGATACACTGAAGCTTTCTTT
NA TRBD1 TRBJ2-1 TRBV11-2 CASSSRQGAYNEQFF TGTGCCAGCAGCTCCCGACAGGGTGCCTACAATGAGCAGTTCTTC
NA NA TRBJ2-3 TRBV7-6 CASGSPGTDTQYF TGTGCCAGCGGCTCCCCTGGCACAGATACGCAGTATTTT
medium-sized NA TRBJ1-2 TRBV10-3 CAISEGAGALYGYTF TGTGCCATCAGTGAGGGGGCGGGGGCACTCTATGGCTACACCTTC
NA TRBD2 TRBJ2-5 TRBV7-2 CASSLDALSGTSGEETQYF TGTGCCAGCAGCTTAGATGCGCTATCCGGGACTAGCGGGGAAGAGACCCAGTACTTC